This TCR beta chain was recorded in a study of cytomegalovirus exposure and HLA in healthy donors. Study-level background: A prior analysis found 100 million to 140 million unique TCR beta sequences from around 180 million T cells.

Vbeta (60) and Jbeta (13) primers were used in the PCR. Authors' analysis steps: Per a later analysis, the number of unique TCR beta chains was some 80 million, of which about 10 million were shared. Profiled with immunoSEQ multiplex PCR; TCRdb holds only in-frame clones, not every one. V and J calls and clone size are as listed in that table; D and trimming were resolved from the DNA. Of fewer than 130,000 clones listed, roughly 80% are singletons. The CDR3 is 15 amino acids. CDR1 is SGHDT and CDR2 is YYEEEE in the germline V gene. V was shortened by 1 base and J by 11 bases, with 18 bases between the two germline ends. Points on this clone: Its matching antigen is unknown.

General study points: Some public TCRs appeared in many individuals, while most sequences were rare. TCR beta V- and J-gene trimming, according to a later analysis, was linked to a missense DCLRE1C variant.

Sequencing was carried out using PBMCs. This receptor was taken from a female donor in good health and CMV-seropositive. J is TRBJ1-4 and V is TRBV5-6, with unresolved D. Written as DNA, the CDR3 is TGTGCCAGCAGCTTGTGGGCGCTCCCATCAGAGAAACTGTTTTTT. Translation gives CASSLWALPSEKLFF.